This T cell receptor (beta chain) emerged from a study of vaccination and CD4 T cells after COVID-19. Comments on this clonotype: Its antigen is unidentified.

Treatment given: roughly 11-day PBMC culture with coronavirus spike peptide pools or control peptides (ViraFEST assay). Sequencing of the DNA from cultured CD4+ T cells was carried out with the Oncomine TCR Beta short-read assay. MiXCR, run by TCRdb on the PCR reads, gives a single entry per CDR3 protein. There are over 20,000 distinct CDR3 sequences in the sample; approximately 39% occur only once, and around 6.9% lies in the top ten. Looked up from germline, CDR1 is MGHDK and CDR2 is SYGVNS. V was clipped by 5 bases and J by 0 bases; unmatched bases: 4. This CDR3 comprises 14 residues. The source of this sequence is a human donor who had recovered from COVID-19. The rearrangement joins TRBV25-1 to TRBJ2-7; 7 nucleotides match TRBD1. Sequenced material: CD4+ T cells from blood, cultured in vitro. CDR3 residues: CASSSNRGSYEQYF. In nucleotides, the CDR3 is TGTGCCAGCAGTTCCAACAGGGGCTCCTACGAGCAGTACTTC.